The 15 T cell receptor beta chains below all came from one sample that was sequenced in a study of blood T cell repertoires in COVID-19. Clones were sequenced by immunoSEQ multiplex PCR, and TCRdb holds only the in-frame ones, with some missing. The table lists approximately 270,000 clones, 88% of them singletons. Sequencing input: peripheral blood. All receptors come from a young woman with COVID-19, enrolled during active disease.

The chain recombines TRBV9 with TRBJ1-6; D gene ambiguous. The germline gives CDR1 SGDLS, CDR2 YYNGEE. CDR3 length equals 13 residues. V was clipped by 3 bases and J by 7 bases, with 8 bases between them. CDR3 in amino acids: CASSARLNSPLHF. DNA of the CDR3: TGTGCCAGCAGCGCCAGATTGAATTCACCCCTCCACTTT. The full variable domain, in which reference TRBV9 and TRBJ1-6 provide the parts outside the CDR3, is DSGVTQTPKHLITATGQRVTLRCSPRSGDLSVYWYQQSLDQGLQFLIQYYNGEERAKGNILERFSAQQFPDLHSELNLSSLELGDSALYFCASSARLNSPLHFGNGTRLTVT.

CDR3 region: CASGGVGTGFEKLFF. DNA of the CDR3: TGCGCCAGCGGAGGGGTTGGGACAGGGTTCGAAAAACTGTTTTTT. The rearrangement links TRBV4-1 to TRBJ1-4; 9 bases fit TRBD1. Germline CDR1 reads MGHRA; CDR2 reads YSYEKL. CDR3 length equals 15 residues. Trimming cost V 8 bases and J 8 bases; bases outside gene matches: 12.

CDR3 sequence: CASSPNHRGNYGYTF. The CDR3 DNA follows: TGTGCCAGCAGCCCCAACCACAGGGGCAACTATGGCTACACCTTC. This chain joins TRBV11-2 and TRBJ1-2; 7 positions match TRBD1. Germline values: CDR1 SGHAT, CDR2 FQNNGV. V shed 5 bases and J 2 bases; nucleotides not matched to a gene: 8. The CDR3 is made up of 15 amino acids.

This clone has only one observation. This chain connects TRBV18 to TRBJ2-6; possibly TRBD1 for D (5 bases). Germline V gives CDR1 KGHSH, CDR2 LQKENI. V was pared by 6 bases and J by 1 base, with 13 bases between. This CDR3 has 16 amino acids. The CDR3 DNA follows: TGTGCCAGCTCGACCCGGTCAGGGTCTGGGGCCAACGTCCTGACTTTC. It encodes CASSTRSGSGANVLTF.

The chain uses TRBV11-2 and TRBJ1-5; 7 bases fit TRBD1. Germline V gene sequence: CDR1 SGHAT, CDR2 FQNNGV. V trimming: 1 base; J trimming: 2 bases; junction bases outside the gene matches: 2. The CDR3 contains 15 residues. The CDR3 DNA reads as TGTGCCAGCAGCTTAGGAGGGGGCGGCAATCAGCCCCAGCATTTT. Protein: CASSLGGGGNQPQHF.

This rearrangement joins TRBV5-1 to TRBJ2-3, with a possible D match to TRBD1 (6 bases). Germline V gene sequence: CDR1 SGHRS, CDR2 YFSETQ. The CDR3 length is 18 residues. The V end was cut by 0 bases, the J end by 4 bases, with 21 bases between. This CDR3 is CASSLGYRENEAADTQYF. DNA of the CDR3: TGCGCCAGCAGCTTGGGTTACAGGGAGAACGAAGCCGCAGATACGCAGTATTTT.

The chain is built from TRBV3-1 (or the pseudogene TRBV3-2) and TRBJ2-7; a possible D gene is TRBD2 (5 bases). The ends were cut back, 1 base at V and 7 bases at J, with 14 bases in the middle. Germline V CDR1 and CDR2: LGHDT, YNNKEL (reference sequence). The CDR3 spans 14 residues. CDR3 nucleotide sequence: TGTGCCAGCAGCCAAGGGTCCTGGGGAGCTGAGCAGTACGTC. Translation: CASSQGSWGAEQYV.

This clone was seen a few times. The sample contains more than one DNA sequence encoding this CDR3. The chain recombines TRBV7-9 with TRBJ2-3; TRBD2 matches 8 bases. Unmatched junction bases numbered 1, after V lost 5 bases and J lost 3 bases. Per germline, CDR1 SEHNR and CDR2 FQNEAQ (reference sequence). The CDR3 is 13 amino acids. The CDR3 nucleotides read TGTGCCAGCAGCCGGGGGGGAACAGATACGCAGTATTTT. Protein product: CASSRGGTDTQYF.

J is TRBJ2-1 and V is TRBV9; 11 bases agree with TRBD2. CDR3 size: 15 residues. The ends lost 2 bases at V and 4 bases at J; junction bases unmatched: 2. Germline V CDR1 and CDR2: SGDLS, YYNGEE. Here the CDR3 DNA reads TGTGCCAGCAGCGTGAGACTAGCGGGGTACAATGAGCAGTTCTTC. Its translation is CASSVRLAGYNEQFF.

This clone is a singleton in its sample. The chain employs TRBV7-2 and TRBJ2-5, with 9 bases matching TRBD2. The CDR3 runs to 16 residues. Germline V lookup: CDR1 SGHTA, CDR2 FQGNSA. The ends lost 4 bases at V and 5 bases at J; junction bases unmatched: 11. The DNA for the CDR3 is TGTGCCAGCAGCTCCTCCCTAGCGGGATTATGGGAGACCCAGTACTTC. It yields the protein CASSSSLAGLWETQYF.

This rearrangement joins TRBV28 to TRBJ1-4; TRBD1 is a possible D gene (6 bases). The CDR3 covers 16 residues. The germline V gene has CDR1 MDHEN and CDR2 SYDVKM. Trimming removed 7 bases at V and 5 bases at J, with 20 bases between. In DNA, the CDR3 is TGTGCCAGCACCGGGGGGCGCCTGGTCCAGAATGAAAAACTGTTTTTT. Amino acids: CASTGGRLVQNEKLFF. Full variable domain (outside the CDR3, taken from reference TRBV28 and TRBJ1-4): DVKVTQSSRYLVKRTGEKVFLECVQDMDHENMFWYRQDPGLGLRLIYFSYDVKMKEKGDIPEGYSVSREKKERFSLILESASTNQTSMYLCASTGGRLVQNEKLFFGSGTQLSVL.

This rearrangement joins TRBV27 to TRBJ2-7, with TRBD1 matching 7 bases. Germline CDR1 is MNHEY and CDR2 is SMNVEV (reference sequence). Trimming cost V 5 bases and J 0 bases; bases outside gene matches: 10. There are 16 residues in the CDR3. CDR3 bases: TGTGCCAGCAGTAAAGACAGGGTATCTCTCTCCTACGAGCAGTACTTC. It translates to CASSKDRVSLSYEQYF.

This clone was found once. The chain is built from TRBV4-3 and TRBJ2-6, with D perhaps TRBD2 (5 bases). The CDR3 spans 16 residues. Trimming removed 0 bases at V and 9 bases at J, with 15 bases between. Germline CDR1 LGHNA, CDR2 YSLEER. CDR3 in amino acids: CASSQEFYNRGNVLTF. CDR3 DNA sequence: TGCGCCAGCAGCCAAGAATTCTACAACCGGGGCAACGTCCTGACTTTC.

The chain couples TRBV6-4 to TRBJ2-3, with TRBD1 matching over 7 bases. J gave up 5 bases and V 6 bases, and 8 bases lay outside the gene matches. The CDR3 has 14 amino acids. CDR1 and CDR2 from the germline V gene are MRHNA and SNTAGT. CDR3 residues: CASSHGQAGDTQYF. The CDR3, as DNA: TGTGCCAGCAGCCACGGACAGGCCGGAGATACGCAGTATTTT.

The chain combines TRBV4-2 with TRBJ1-5; tentatively, D is TRBD1 (6 bases). The CDR3 runs to 14 residues. Germline CDR1 LGHNA, CDR2 YNFKEQ. V was trimmed by 2 bases and J by 6 bases, leaving 11 bases between them. CDR3 nucleotides: TGTGCCAGCAGCCAAACAGGGTACGGTCAGCCCCAGCATTTT. Translated, it gives CASSQTGYGQPQHF.